This is a list of T cell receptor beta chains from one sample in a study of shared clonotypes between healthy human individuals. Measured with immunoSEQ multiplex PCR; TCRdb has only the in-frame clones, and not every one. The sample carries 85,000 to 100,000 clones, 60% to 75% recorded once. Sequenced input: memory CD8+ T cells sorted from blood. These TCRs come from a man between 25 and 39 years old in good health. The CDR3 runs from the conserved cysteine through the conserved F or W. Fields, in order: D gene, CDR3 length, J gene, clone size, V gene, CDR3 protein, CDR3 DNA. The D gene is left open where the match is weak. Only some rows state a clone size, as once, few, many or a class for expanded clones.

d_gene: TRBD1
len: 17
j_gene: TRBJ2-2
abundance: .
v_gene: TRBV27
CDR3aa: CASSLFVTGDHTGELFF
CDR3nt: TGTGCCAGCAGTTTATTCGTGACAGGGGATCACACCGGGGAGCTGTTTTTT

d_gene: .
len: 13
j_gene: TRBJ2-1
abundance: many
v_gene: TRBV7-6
CDR3aa: CASSLAGGPEQFF
CDR3nt: TGTGCCAGCAGCTTAGCGGGAGGACCCGAGCAGTTCTTC

d_gene: TRBD1
len: 16
j_gene: TRBJ2-7
abundance: many
v_gene: TRBV6-1
CDR3aa: CASSEVDGTGAYEQYF
CDR3nt: TGTGCCAGCAGTGAAGTTGACGGGACAGGGGCCTACGAGCAGTACTTC

d_gene: .
len: 15
j_gene: TRBJ2-3
abundance: .
v_gene: TRBV28
CDR3aa: CASSPLGTSTDTQYF
CDR3nt: TGTGCCAGCAGTCCCCTGGGAACTAGCACAGATACGCAGTATTTT

d_gene: TRBD1
len: 13
j_gene: TRBJ1-5
abundance: .
v_gene: TRBV30
CDR3aa: CAWSGQGDQPQHF
CDR3nt: TGTGCCTGGAGTGGACAGGGAGATCAGCCCCAGCATTTT

d_gene: .
len: 10
j_gene: TRBJ2-7
abundance: few
v_gene: TRBV19
CDR3aa: CASSMVEQYF
CDR3nt: TGTGCCAGTAGTATGGTCGAGCAGTACTTC

d_gene: .
len: 17
j_gene: TRBJ2-5
abundance: .
v_gene: TRBV28
CDR3aa: CASSWDTGGEDQETQYF
CDR3nt: TGTGCCAGCAGTTGGGATACAGGGGGGGAGGACCAAGAGACCCAGTACTTC

d_gene: .
len: 14
j_gene: TRBJ2-3
abundance: .
v_gene: TRBV10-1
CDR3aa: CASSEATGPDTQYF
CDR3nt: TGCGCCAGCAGTGAGGCTACGGGCCCAGATACGCAGTATTTT

d_gene: .
len: 15
j_gene: TRBJ2-7
abundance: .
v_gene: TRBV10-3
CDR3aa: CAISFPTGGSYEQYF
CDR3nt: TGTGCCATCAGTTTCCCCACTGGCGGGTCCTACGAGCAGTACTTC

d_gene: TRBD2
len: 17
j_gene: TRBJ2-5
abundance: few
v_gene: TRBV7-8
CDR3aa: CASSPNRGLAYGETQYF
CDR3nt: TGTGCCAGCAGCCCAAATAGGGGACTAGCGTATGGGGAGACCCAGTACTTC

d_gene: .
len: 17
j_gene: TRBJ1-3
abundance: .
v_gene: TRBV4-1
CDR3aa: CASSPSISGAAGNTIYF
CDR3nt: TGCGCCAGCAGCCCCTCGATCTCGGGGGCAGCTGGAAACACCATATATTTT